This TCR beta chain emerged from a study of T cell responses to AZD1222 COVID-19 vaccine. Study-wide background: Combined were second doses at about 4 or about 12 weeks.

Using immunoSEQ multiplex PCR, the repertoire was profiled, and TCRdb retains in-frame clones only, with some absent. Of tens of thousands of clones detected, more than 75% appear once; the ten largest clones hold roughly 17%. The CDR3 loop spans 15 amino acids. The J segment lost 1 base and the V segment lost 1 base, leaving 2 bases of the junction unmatched. Germline V gene sequence: CDR1 LGHNA, CDR2 YSLEER. Turning to this clone: Its matching antigen is unknown.

Study results and caveats: The span of vaccine-associated CD4 TCRs extended across spike, with dominance at 160-218 and 743-854.

Sequenced material: peripheral blood, taken on day 0 of AZD1222 vaccination. The J gene is TRBJ2-3, the V gene TRBV4-3; 7 nucleotides line up with TRBD1. The clonotype comes from an adult in good health. CDR3 sequence reads: CASSQARGRTDTQYF. The DNA of the CDR3 is TGCGCCAGCAGCCAAGCTAGGGGGCGCACAGATACGCAGTATTTT.